This is a list of T cell receptor beta chains from one sample in a study of beta chain features in type 1 diabetes. TCRdb's table, derived via immunoSEQ multiplex PCR, lists solely in-frame clones and lacks some. The table includes more than 150,000 clones, about 13% detected once. Sequenced input: central memory CD4+ T cells from blood. These receptor sequences come from a woman in her late teens or twenties in good health. Each CDR3 is given with its conserved first and last residue. The D gene is left open where the match is weak. Part of the rows lack a size; the others show once, few, many or a class for expanded clones.

>TRBJ1-2|TRBV7-3|TRBD1|NA
TGTGCCAGCAGCTTAACAGGGGGCGCAGGGGCGATTTATGGCTACACCTTC
CASSLTGGAGAIYGYTF
>TRBJ2-7|TRBV11-2|NA|few
TGTGCCAGCAGCTTACGGGCAGGGCTCGACGAGCAGTACTTC
CASSLRAGLDEQYF
>TRBJ2-2|TRBV18|NA|NA
TGTGCCAGCTCACCCAGGGCCAGGGTGATATCCGGGGAGCTGTTTTTT
CASSPRARVISGELFF
>TRBJ1-5|TRBV5-1|NA|NA
TGCGCCAGCCGAAGAACAGGAGCTAGCAATCAGCCCCAGCATTTT
CASRRTGASNQPQHF
>TRBJ2-5|TRBV7-9|NA|NA
TGTGCCAGCAGCTTTCCACAGGGTAGCGAGACCCAGTACTTC
CASSFPQGSETQYF
>TRBJ1-2|TRBV6-6|NA|NA
TGTGCCAGCAGTCCATCCCAGTATGGCTACACCTTC
CASSPSQYGYTF
>TRBJ1-2|TRBV11-2|TRBD1|NA
TGTGCCAGCAGCACGGACAGGACATTAGATGGCTACACCTTC
CASSTDRTLDGYTF
>TRBJ1-5|TRBV11-2|NA|few
TGTGCCAGCAGCCCCGGGACAAGGAATCAGCCCCAGCATTTT
CASSPGTRNQPQHF
>TRBJ1-2|TRBV10-1|NA|NA
TGCGCCAGCAGTGAGCGGACAGAAGGTGGCTACACCTTC
CASSERTEGGYTF
>TRBJ1-5|TRBV7-8|TRBD1|NA
TGTGCCAGCAGCTTAGACGGGACAGGGGATCAGCCCCAGCATTTT
CASSLDGTGDQPQHF
>TRBJ2-5|TRBV29-1|NA|NA
TGCAGCGTCGACGGGTCATTGGCCCAGTACTTC
CSVDGSLAQYF
>TRBJ2-1|TRBV5-8|TRBD1|few
TGTGCCAGCAGCTACTCCGGGACAGCGTACAATGAGCAGTTCTTC
CASSYSGTAYNEQFF
>TRBJ1-2|TRBV5-1|NA|NA
TGCGCCAGCAGCTTGGCCGAACTGGATGGCTACACCTTC
CASSLAELDGYTF
>TRBJ2-3|TRBV4-2|TRBD1|NA
TGTGCCAGCAGCCCCGGACAGGGGGCCATTTATACGCAGTATTTT
CASSPGQGAIYTQYF
>TRBJ2-7|TRBV29-1|TRBD1|few
TGCAGCGCCACCGGGACAGGAGGCGTCTACGAGCAGTACTTC
CSATGTGGVYEQYF
>TRBJ1-5|TRBV6-5|TRBD1|few
TGTGCCAGCAGCCACGGACAGGGGGGACAGCCCCAGCATTTT
CASSHGQGGQPQHF
>TRBJ1-5|TRBV27|NA|NA
TGTGCCAGCAGTTTGGGGGGGGCCCGCAATCAGCCCCAGCATTTT
CASSLGGARNQPQHF
>TRBJ2-5|TRBV30|TRBD1|few
TGTGCCTGGAGCCGACAGGGCGAGGGGACCCAGTACTTC
CAWSRQGEGTQYF
>TRBJ2-7|TRBV29-1|NA|NA
TGCAGCGTTGCAGGGGATTTTTACGAGCAGTACTTC
CSVAGDFYEQYF
>TRBJ2-7|TRBV30|NA|NA
TGTGCCTGGAGTGCCCGGGACGAGCAGTACTTC
CAWSARDEQYF
>TRBJ2-1|TRBV19|NA|NA
TGTGCCAGTAGTATCCGCACAGGGTACGGCAATGAGCAGTTCTTC
CASSIRTGYGNEQFF
>TRBJ2-1|TRBV19|TRBD2|few
TGTGCCAGTAGTCGACCCGGGACTAGCGGGAGGGTGTCCTACAATGAGCAGTTCTTC
CASSRPGTSGRVSYNEQFF
>TRBJ2-5|TRBV20-1|NA|few
TGCAGTGGGAGCGGTGTGGAGACCCAGTACTTC
CSGSGVETQYF
>TRBJ2-4|TRBV9|NA|NA
TGTGCCAGCAGCTTCGGCGGGGAGTCTCAGTACTTC
CASSFGGESQYF
>TRBJ2-1|TRBV4-2|TRBD2|NA
TGTGCCAGCAGCCAAACGGGACTAGCGGGAGGAGCCTACAATGAGCAGTTCTTC
CASSQTGLAGGAYNEQFF
>TRBJ2-7|TRBV15|TRBD1|NA
TGTGCCACCAGCAGCCCCGGACAGGGGTTGAGCGAGCAGTACTTC
CATSSPGQGLSEQYF
>TRBJ2-5|TRBV5-1|TRBD2|few
TGCGCCAGCAGCTTGTTGGGACTAGCGGGAGGCCCAGAGACCCAGTACTTC
CASSLLGLAGGPETQYF
>TRBJ2-7|TRBV14|NA|NA
TGTGCCAGCAGCCAAGAGACGGTGAGGGTAAGACCCTACGAGCAGTACTTC
CASSQETVRVRPYEQYF
>TRBJ1-5|TRBV4-2|TRBD1|NA
TGTGCCAGCAGCCAGGACAGGGGGAATCAGCCCCAGCATTTT
CASSQDRGNQPQHF
>TRBJ2-7|TRBV28|TRBD2|NA
TGTGCCAGCAGCAGCGGGAGTGGAAACGAGCAGTACTTC
CASSSGSGNEQYF
>TRBJ2-7|TRBV30|TRBD2|NA
TGTGCCTGGAGTGTAAGCGGGAAGACCTACGAGCAGTACTTC
CAWSVSGKTYEQYF
>TRBJ1-2|TRBV28|NA|few
TGTGCCAGCAGTCCTCCGACAGGCCGCCTTAACTATGGCTACACCTTC
CASSPPTGRLNYGYTF
>TRBJ2-3|TRBV5-1|NA|NA
TGCGCCAGCAGCTTGGCCGTTAGCCGCACAGATACGCAGTATTTT
CASSLAVSRTDTQYF
>TRBJ2-1|TRBV6-6|TRBD2|many
TGTGCCAGCAGTTCGAACCTCGCCGGGACTAGGAGTCTGTTCTTC
CASSSNLAGTRSLFF
>TRBJ2-1|TRBV13|TRBD1|NA
TGTGCCAGCAGCGGCCGGCGGACCGGGGACAGGGTTGAGCAGTTCTTC
CASSGRRTGDRVEQFF
>TRBJ2-3|TRBV9|NA|few
TGTGCCAGCAGCGTACGTCCAGGCACAGATACGCAGTATTTT
CASSVRPGTDTQYF
>TRBJ1-2|TRBV28|TRBD1|few
TGTGCCAGCAGTCCACCGGGACAGGGCCTTAAAGAGGGCTATGGCTACACCTTC
CASSPPGQGLKEGYGYTF
>TRBJ2-3|TRBV5-6|NA|few
TGTGCCAGCAATCGGCGGGATATGGGTACGCAGTATTTT
CASNRRDMGTQYF
>TRBJ2-7|TRBV30|NA|few
TGTGCCTGGAGTGTACCATGGCGGGCTTACGAGCAGTACTTC
CAWSVPWRAYEQYF
>TRBJ2-5|TRBV7-9|TRBD1|NA
TGTGCCAGCAGCTTTATACAGGGGGCGGTCGAGACCCAGTACTTC
CASSFIQGAVETQYF